The next 26 T cell receptor beta chains were all read from a single sample in a study of patients and donors after allogeneic stem cell transplantation. TCRdb called the RT-PCR reads again in MiXCR, with one record for every CDR3 protein. In the table there are around 4,100 distinct CDR3 sequences, roughly a quarter of which are singletons. The sample consisted of blood, either unsorted or a sorted T cell fraction (not recorded which). These receptor sequences come from a human donor who was either an allogeneic HSCT recipient or a stem cell or donor lymphocyte infusion donor (not recorded which). It is not recorded whose cells these are; they may come from a transplant donor.

This clonotype was counted between two and nine times. The rearrangement links TRBV5-1 to TRBJ2-7, with a possible D match to TRBD1 (5 bases). Germline V gene lookup returns CDR1 SGHRS and CDR2 YFSETQ. The CDR3 runs to 12 residues. The germline V and J ends were trimmed by 5 bases and 4 bases, with 10 bases remaining between them. The CDR3: CASRSDNYEQYF. DNA of the CDR3: TGCGCCAGCAGATCGGACAATTACGAGCAGTACTTC.

This clonotype showed up just a few times. This sequence joins TRBV11-3 and TRBJ2-1; D may match TRBD1 or TRBD2 (5 bases each). Deletions cut 5 bases from V and 10 bases from J, with 15 bases between. CDR3 length: 13 residues. In germline, CDR1 is SGHNT, CDR2 YENEEA. The CDR3 spells CASSDPGRKEQFF. CDR3 in DNA: TGTGCCAGCAGCGATCCGGGACGAAAAGAGCAGTTCTTC. Drawing the rest from reference TRBV11-3 and TRBJ2-1, the complete variable domain is EAGVVQSPRYKIIEKKQPVAFWCNPISGHNTLYWYLQNLGQGPELLIRYENEEAVDDSQLPKDRFSAERLKGVDSTLKIQPAELGDSAVYLCASSDPGRKEQFFGPGTRLTVL.

This clonotype is labeled as medium-sized. CDR3 nucleotide sequence: TGTGCCACCAGTGATCTGGCTACCGATGAGCAGTTCTTC. Translating gives CATSDLATDEQFF. This chain uses TRBV24-1 with TRBJ2-1; D ambiguous. The CDR3 length is 13 residues. Trimming removed 3 bases at V and 8 bases at J, with 10 bases between. Germline V CDR1 and CDR2: KGHDR, SFDVKD.

In its sample, this clonotype ranks as medium-sized (0.01 to 0.1%). V gene TRBV10-3 combines with J gene TRBJ2-5; 9 nucleotides line up with TRBD1. The ends lost 4 bases at V and 5 bases at J; junction bases unmatched: 11. The germline V gene has CDR1 ENHRY and CDR2 SYGVKD. The CDR3 has 16 amino acids. The CDR3 DNA is TGTGCCATCAGTGCGGACAGGGGCTCAGGTGGCGAGACCCAGTACTTC. Translating gives CAISADRGSGGETQYF.

This clonotype was detected a few times. The CDR3 sequence: CASSPSGREGSYNEQFF. CDR3 DNA sequence: TGTGCCAGCAGTCCCTCCGGGCGGGAGGGCTCCTACAATGAGCAGTTCTTC. The chain uses TRBV6-4 and TRBJ2-1; 9 bases fit TRBD2. Germline assignment: CDR1 MRHNA and CDR2 SNTAGT. Trimming took 5 bases from V and 0 from J; bases not matched to a gene: 8. This CDR3 has 17 residues.

This clonotype is labeled medium-sized (0.01 to 0.1%). CDR3 nucleotides: TGTGCCAGCAGCTGGACAGGGGGCGCGGGCACTGAAGCTTTCTTT. This sequence encodes CASSWTGGAGTEAFF. V gene TRBV7-2 combines with J gene TRBJ1-1; 11 bases line up with TRBD1. The germline gives CDR1 SGHTA, CDR2 FQGNSA. The CDR3 is 15 residues long. V gave up 4 bases and J gave up 4 bases; unmatched junction bases: 5.

V usage is TRBV2 and J usage is TRBJ1-1, with D unclear. The CDR3 runs to 11 residues. Between the trimmed V and J ends, which lost 9 bases and 0 bases, there was a span of 5 bases. The germline CDR1 and CDR2 sequences are SNHLY and FYNNEI. The CDR3 DNA reads as TGTGCCAGGGAAGTGAACACTGAAGCTTTCTTT. Protein product: CAREVNTEAFF.

This chain joins TRBV29-1 and TRBJ2-5, with D unresolved. There are 12 residues in the CDR3. Trimming took off 2 bases at V and 0 bases at J, with 4 bases between the two ends. CDR1 is SQVTM, CDR2 ANQGSEA, per germline. Here the CDR3 DNA reads TGCAGCGTTGAATCGTACCAAGAGACCCAGTACTTC. Its translation is CSVESYQETQYF.

The gene calls are TRBV20-1 and TRBJ2-4; D unclear. The CDR3 has 14 residues. V was trimmed by 6 bases and J by 0 bases, leaving 12 bases between them. Germline V gene data show CDR1 as DFQATT and CDR2 as SNEGSKA (reference sequence). The CDR3: CSAPSHLAKNIQYF. The CDR3 nucleotides read TGCAGTGCACCCTCTCACTTAGCCAAAAACATTCAGTACTTC.

This chain uses TRBV9 with TRBJ1-1; unclear D gene. The germline gives CDR1 SGDLS, CDR2 YYNGEE. V was clipped by 6 bases and J by 6 bases, with 24 bases between them. The CDR3 loop spans 16 amino acids. CDR3 sequence: CASKGAASLSGPEAFF. As DNA, the CDR3 is TGTGCCAGCAAGGGCGCAGCAAGTCTCTCGGGCCCTGAAGCTTTCTTT.

The chain couples TRBV10-3 to TRBJ1-1; TRBD1 is a possible D gene (6 bases). Trimming pared 0 bases from V and 11 bases from J, leaving 10 bases between. From germline, CDR1 is ENHRY and CDR2 SYGVKD. The CDR3 consists of 12 residues. The CDR3 DNA reads TGTGCCATCAGTGAGTCGGGACAAGGCGCTTTCTTT. It encodes CAISESGQGAFF.

By share of the sample, this clonotype is medium-sized. This sequence joins TRBV2 and TRBJ2-1, with D possibly matching TRBD2 (5 bases). Germline V gene lookup returns CDR1 SNHLY and CDR2 FYNNEI. Trimming took 4 bases from V and 5 from J, leaving 9 bases between them. The CDR3 sequence is 13 residues long. This CDR3 is CASSGGLNNEQFF. CDR3 coding DNA: TGTGCCAGCAGTGGAGGACTGAACAATGAGCAGTTCTTC. The whole variable domain, filled in from reference TRBV2 and TRBJ2-1, reads EPEVTQTPSHQVTQMGQEVILRCVPISNHLYFYWYRQILGQKVEFLVSFYNNEISEKSEIFDDQFSVERPDGSNFTLKIRSTKLEDSAMYFCASSGGLNNEQFFGPGTRLTVL.

The chain links TRBV12-2 to TRBJ2-7; the DNA was not compared with TRBD1, the D call given in the table. TRBV12-2 is annotated as a pseudogene. CDR3 size: 13 residues. Here the CDR3 DNA reads TGTCGGGGAAGACCCGGGACAGGGCACGAGCAGTACGTC. It specifies CRGRPGTGHEQYV.

This clonotype is hyperexpanded within its sample. V and J are TRBV7-3 and TRBJ2-3, with 8 bases identical to TRBD1. The CDR3 runs to 15 residues. The ends lost 5 bases at V and 1 base at J; junction bases unmatched: 5. In germline, CDR1 is SGHTA, CDR2 FQGTGA. The CDR3 loop reads CASSRAGQGTDTQYF. For the CDR3, the DNA is TGTGCCAGCAGCAGGGCGGGACAGGGCACAGATACGCAGTATTTT.

This chain uses TRBV15 with TRBJ2-3, with D possibly called TRBD1 or TRBD2 (5 bases each). V dropped 3 bases and J dropped 2 bases, with 9 bases sitting between them. Germline CDR1 is LNHNV and CDR2 is YYDKDF (reference sequence). The CDR3 consists of 14 residues. CDR3 protein: CATSRGDHTDTQYF. DNA of the CDR3: TGTGCCACCAGCAGGGGGGACCACACAGATACGCAGTATTTT.

The V and J genes are TRBV2 and TRBJ2-5; 10 nucleotides line up with TRBD2. Germline V gene sequence: CDR1 SNHLY, CDR2 FYNNEI. This CDR3 spans 17 amino acids. After removal of 8 bases from V and 2 bases from J, the junction contained 14 bases not matched to a gene. The CDR3 loop reads CASGPLLTSGIQETQYF. CDR3 coding DNA: TGTGCCAGCGGCCCGTTGTTAACTAGCGGGATACAAGAGACCCAGTACTTC.

A few counts support this clonotype. The V gene is TRBV7-6, the J gene TRBJ2-7; 9 positions agree with TRBD1. V gave up 0 bases and J gave up 4 bases; unmatched junction bases: 4. CDR1 and CDR2 from the germline V gene are SGHVS and FNYEAQ. The CDR3 totals 15 residues. In nucleotides, the CDR3 is TGTGCCAGCAGCTTAGCATACAGGGGGCCATACGAGCAGTACTTC. It specifies CASSLAYRGPYEQYF.

There are a few counts of this clonotype. V and J are TRBV11-1 and TRBJ2-1; a possible D gene is TRBD1 (8 bases). This CDR3 has 16 residues. Germline values: CDR1 SGHAT, CDR2 FQDESV (reference sequence). V lost 6 bases and J 1 base, leaving 16 bases between the germline ends. The chain's CDR3 is CASRPGGQESYNEQFF. The CDR3 DNA reads TGTGCCAGCAGGCCGGGGGGACAGGAGTCCTACAATGAGCAGTTCTTC.

By proportion, this clonotype is medium-sized. CDR3 sequence (DNA): TGTGCCACCAGCCTTATAGGAGGGACCGAAATGAACACTGAAGCTTTCTTT. It specifies CATSLIGGTEMNTEAFF. V and J are TRBV15 and TRBJ1-1; D perhaps matches TRBD1 (5 bases). The CDR3 extends over 17 amino acids. Trimming took 5 bases from V and 0 from J, leaving 19 bases between them. Germline lookup yields CDR1 LNHNV and CDR2 YYDKDF (reference sequence).

This clonotype has just a few counts. This chain connects TRBV10-3 to TRBJ2-7; the D gene is possibly TRBD2 (6 bases). The CDR3 has 15 residues. Germline assignment: CDR1 ENHRY and CDR2 SYGVKD. The V end lost 3 bases, the J end lost 0 bases, and 12 bases lay between the germline ends. The CDR3, as DNA: TGTGCCATCAGTGAAGGGGAGGCCTTCTCCTACGAGCAGTACTTC. Its protein product is CAISEGEAFSYEQYF.

This chain links TRBV6-1 with TRBJ2-1, with 7 nucleotides matching TRBD2. Per germline, CDR1 MNHNS and CDR2 SASEGT. The CDR3 has 16 amino acids. V trimming: 4 bases; J trimming: 4 bases; junction bases outside the gene matches: 10. The CDR3 spells CASSGGGGAGYNEQFF. The CDR3 region has the DNA TGTGCCAGCAGTGGTGGCGGGGGAGCTGGATACAATGAGCAGTTCTTC.

Judged by abundance, this clonotype is medium-sized (0.01 to 0.1%). V is TRBV7-2 and J is TRBJ1-1; D possibly corresponds to TRBD1 (5 bases). This CDR3 has 13 residues. With 5 bases removed from V and 7 bases from J, the gap between germline ends came to 14 bases. Germline CDR1 reads SGHTA; CDR2 reads FQGNSA. DNA for the CDR3: TGTGCCAGCAGCCAAAGGGGCTTGGGTGAAGCTTTCTTT. This translates into CASSQRGLGEAFF.

By sample fraction, this clonotype is large. The V and J genes are TRBV18 and TRBJ2-1; D is possibly TRBD2 (7 bases). The germline gives CDR1 KGHSH, CDR2 LQKENI. V lost 2 bases and J 7 bases, leaving 9 bases between the germline ends. The CDR3 contains 13 residues. The CDR3 sequence is CASSPRGGNEQFF. CDR3 sequence (DNA): TGTGCCAGCTCACCAAGGGGGGGAAATGAGCAGTTCTTC.

This clonotype was seen a handful of times. The V gene is TRBV10-1, the J gene TRBJ1-5; D not resolved. Deletions cut 3 bases from V and 6 bases from J, with 0 bases between. The germline V gene has CDR1 WNHNN and CDR2 SYGVQD (reference sequence). This CDR3 comprises 10 residues. The CDR3 DNA follows: TGCGCCAGCAGTGATCAGCCCCAGCATTTT. This codes for CASSDQPQHF.

This clonotype has just one count. This chain uses TRBV6-6 with TRBJ2-1; perhaps TRBD2 as D (6 bases). The V and J ends lost 0 bases and 8 bases respectively, with 17 bases between them. The CDR3 contains 16 residues. Germline V lookup: CDR1 MNHNY, CDR2 SVGAGI (reference sequence). Here the CDR3 reads CASSYSMQRGGDEQFF. DNA of the CDR3: TGTGCCAGCAGTTACTCGATGCAAAGGGGCGGGGATGAGCAGTTCTTC.

This clonotype was seen a few times. The CDR3 loop is CASSFGPSYEQYF. In DNA, the CDR3 is TGTGCCAGCAGTTTTGGCCCTTCCTACGAGCAGTACTTC. The chain has TRBV12-3 or TRBV12-4 and TRBJ2-7; D not certain. This CDR3 is 13 amino acids long. V lost 3 bases to trimming and J lost 1 base, with 7 bases between them.